The rows below give T cell receptor beta chains drawn from one sample of a study of Graves' ophthalmopathy and Graves' hyperthyroidism. Each CDR3 protein gets one entry after TCRdb re-called the multiplex PCR reads with MiXCR. The table includes approximately 1.2 million distinct CDR3 sequences, less than 45% detected once. Material for sequencing was peripheral blood or thyroid tissue (not recorded which). The receptors stem from an adult man with Graves' hyperthyroidism. Each CDR3 is given with its conserved first and last residue. The D gene is left open where the match is weak. Size is omitted from some rows. Given values are once, few, many or a class for expanded clones.

clone_size: .
j_call: TRBJ1-1
d_call: TRBD1
v_call: TRBV10-3
cdr3_aa: CALQGAGTEAFF
cdr3_nt: TGTGCTTTACAGGGGGCGGGCACTGAAGCTTTCTTT

clone_size: .
j_call: TRBJ2-2
d_call: .
v_call: TRBV5-1
cdr3_aa: CASSLPSGGRPPGELFF
cdr3_nt: TGCGCCAGCAGCTTGCCCTCCGGGGGGCGGCCCCCCGGGGAGCTGTTTTTT

clone_size: .
j_call: TRBJ1-1
d_call: TRBD1
v_call: TRBV25-1
cdr3_aa: CASSDRRTGVATEAFF
cdr3_nt: TGTGCCAGCAGTGACCGCAGGACAGGGGTGGCCACTGAAGCTTTCTTT

clone_size: .
j_call: TRBJ1-2
d_call: .
v_call: TRBV29-1
cdr3_aa: CSTPSGAGSFGYTF
cdr3_nt: TGCAGCACCCCAAGTGGGGCAGGGAGTTTTGGCTACACCTTC

clone_size: many
j_call: TRBJ2-7
d_call: .
v_call: TRBV29-1
cdr3_aa: CSVEAGPYEQYF
cdr3_nt: TGCAGCGTTGAAGCGGGGCCCTACGAGCAGTACTTC

clone_size: .
j_call: TRBJ1-4
d_call: TRBD1
v_call: TRBV5-5
cdr3_aa: CASSLGDRVHEKLFF
cdr3_nt: TGTGCCAGCAGCTTAGGGGACAGGGTTCATGAAAAACTGTTTTTT

clone_size: .
j_call: TRBJ1-6
d_call: .
v_call: TRBV15
cdr3_aa: CATSRRSSGNTLHF
cdr3_nt: TGTGCCACCAGCAGACGAAGCTCTGGAAACACCCTCCACTTT

clone_size: many
j_call: TRBJ2-7
d_call: TRBD1
v_call: TRBV20-1
cdr3_aa: CSARDIRQGEAYEQYF
cdr3_nt: TGCAGTGCTAGAGATATCAGACAGGGGGAGGCCTACGAGCAGTACTTC

clone_size: few
j_call: TRBJ2-7
d_call: TRBD1
v_call: TRBV5-1
cdr3_aa: CASSLAPGTEIYEQYF
cdr3_nt: TGCGCCAGCAGCTTGGCGCCAGGGACAGAGATCTACGAGCAGTACTTC

clone_size: many
j_call: TRBJ1-1
d_call: .
v_call: TRBV12-3/TRBV12-4
cdr3_aa: CASSLSPSGNTEAFF
cdr3_nt: TGTGCCAGCAGTTTATCCCCAAGCGGGAACACTGAAGCTTTCTTT

clone_size: few
j_call: TRBJ2-7
d_call: TRBD1
v_call: TRBV29-1
cdr3_aa: CSVGGGLDRGILYEQYF
cdr3_nt: TGCAGCGTTGGTGGGGGTCTGGACAGGGGAATTTTGTACGAGCAGTACTTC

clone_size: .
j_call: TRBJ2-2
d_call: .
v_call: TRBV12-3/TRBV12-4
cdr3_aa: CASSPSRPADTGELFF
cdr3_nt: TGTGCCAGCAGCCCCTCGCGGCCCGCGGACACCGGGGAGCTGTTTTTT

clone_size: many
j_call: TRBJ1-1
d_call: .
v_call: TRBV7-9
cdr3_aa: CASSLVQGMITEAFF
cdr3_nt: TGTGCCAGCAGCTTAGTTCAGGGTATGATCACTGAAGCTTTCTTT

clone_size: few
j_call: TRBJ1-5
d_call: TRBD1
v_call: TRBV30
cdr3_aa: CAWDRDGNQPQHF
cdr3_nt: TGTGCCTGGGACAGGGATGGCAATCAGCCCCAGCATTTT

clone_size: many
j_call: TRBJ1-6
d_call: .
v_call: TRBV24-1
cdr3_aa: CATGRDESSYNSPLHF
cdr3_nt: TGTGCCACCGGAAGGGACGAGAGCTCCTATAATTCACCCCTCCACTTT

clone_size: .
j_call: TRBJ1-6
d_call: TRBD1
v_call: TRBV20-1
cdr3_aa: CPICSEQGYGSPLHF
cdr3_nt: TGCCCTATCTGCAGTGAACAGGGGTATGGTTCACCCCTCCACTTT

clone_size: many
j_call: TRBJ1-1
d_call: TRBD1
v_call: TRBV20-1
cdr3_aa: CSAREPDRTMSTFF
cdr3_nt: TGCAGTGCTAGAGAACCGGACAGGACGATGAGTACTTTCTTT

clone_size: .
j_call: TRBJ1-3
d_call: .
v_call: TRBV19
cdr3_aa: CASNIGTTTAAGNTIYF
cdr3_nt: TGTGCCAGTAATATAGGGACCACAACGGCGGCTGGAAACACCATATATTTT

clone_size: .
j_call: TRBJ1-6
d_call: .
v_call: TRBV12-3/TRBV12-4
cdr3_aa: CASRTGPRGGNSPLHF
cdr3_nt: TGTGCCAGCAGAACCGGACCCCGAGGCGGTAATTCACCCCTCCACTTT

clone_size: many
j_call: TRBJ1-4
d_call: .
v_call: TRBV20-1
cdr3_aa: CSASGETNEKLFF
cdr3_nt: TGCAGTGCTAGCGGAGAAACTAATGAAAAACTGTTTTTT

clone_size: few
j_call: TRBJ1-2
d_call: TRBD1
v_call: TRBV2
cdr3_aa: CASSPTSGGLYGYTF
cdr3_nt: TGTGCCAGCAGCCCGACCTCAGGGGGCCTATATGGCTACACCTTC

clone_size: few
j_call: TRBJ2-7
d_call: TRBD2
v_call: TRBV6-4
cdr3_aa: CASSSAAGGVLYEQYF
cdr3_nt: TGTGCCAGCAGTTCCGCGGCGGGGGGTGTGTTGTACGAGCAGTACTTC

clone_size: .
j_call: TRBJ1-6
d_call: .
v_call: TRBV7-2
cdr3_aa: CASSQRDENSPLHF
cdr3_nt: TGTGCCAGCAGCCAGCGGGACGAAAACTCACCCCTCCACTTT

clone_size: many
j_call: TRBJ1-2
d_call: TRBD1
v_call: TRBV29-1
cdr3_aa: CSAEQSGGTNYGYTF
cdr3_nt: TGCAGCGCCGAGCAGTCAGGGGGGACTAACTATGGCTACACCTTC

clone_size: many
j_call: TRBJ1-1
d_call: .
v_call: TRBV20-1
cdr3_aa: CSARDGDTEAFF
cdr3_nt: TGCAGTGCTAGGGACGGGGACACTGAAGCTTTCTTT

clone_size: .
j_call: TRBJ1-1
d_call: .
v_call: TRBV5-1
cdr3_aa: CASSLEGETRNTEAFF
cdr3_nt: TGCGCCAGCAGCTTGGAGGGAGAGACGAGAAACACTGAAGCTTTCTTT

clone_size: .
j_call: TRBJ2-5
d_call: TRBD2
v_call: TRBV11-2
cdr3_aa: CASSLEGRGGEYRETQYF
cdr3_nt: TGTGCCAGCAGCTTGGAGGGGCGGGGGGGCGAATACCGAGAGACCCAGTACTTC

clone_size: many
j_call: TRBJ1-2
d_call: .
v_call: TRBV4-3
cdr3_aa: CASSQETARNYGYTF
cdr3_nt: TGCGCCAGCAGCCAAGAGACCGCCCGCAACTATGGCTACACCTTC

clone_size: few
j_call: TRBJ2-6
d_call: TRBD1
v_call: TRBV5-1
cdr3_aa: CASSWTGMPSGANVLTF
cdr3_nt: TGCGCCAGCAGCTGGACAGGGATGCCCTCTGGGGCCAACGTCCTGACTTTC

clone_size: few
j_call: TRBJ2-5
d_call: .
v_call: TRBV5-4
cdr3_aa: CASSLLSPSGKTQYF
cdr3_nt: TGTGCCAGCAGCTTATTGAGCCCCAGTGGGAAGACCCAGTACTTC

clone_size: .
j_call: TRBJ1-3
d_call: TRBD1
v_call: TRBV10-3
cdr3_aa: CAIRAGTAMGGNTIYF
cdr3_nt: TGTGCCATCAGGGCGGGGACAGCTATGGGTGGAAACACCATATATTTT

clone_size: many
j_call: TRBJ2-7
d_call: TRBD1
v_call: TRBV10-1
cdr3_aa: CASSDLRQGSFYEQYF
cdr3_nt: TGCGCCAGCAGTGACTTACGACAGGGGAGTTTCTACGAGCAGTACTTC

clone_size: .
j_call: TRBJ1-4
d_call: TRBD1
v_call: TRBV9
cdr3_aa: CASSVSGQGKEKLFF
cdr3_nt: TGTGCCAGCAGCGTATCGGGACAGGGAAAAGAAAAACTGTTTTTT

clone_size: many
j_call: TRBJ2-5
d_call: TRBD2
v_call: TRBV7-2
cdr3_aa: CASSLTSSGTQYF
cdr3_nt: TGTGCCAGCAGCTTGACTAGCTCTGGGACCCAGTACTTC

clone_size: many
j_call: TRBJ1-5
d_call: .
v_call: TRBV7-8
cdr3_aa: CASSFLEEQPQHF
cdr3_nt: TGTGCCAGCAGCTTCCTGGAGGAGCAGCCCCAGCATTTT

clone_size: .
j_call: TRBJ1-2
d_call: .
v_call: TRBV10-2
cdr3_aa: CASSGWAGNYGYTF
cdr3_nt: TGCGCCAGCAGCGGCTGGGCAGGAAACTATGGCTACACCTTC

clone_size: few
j_call: TRBJ2-5
d_call: .
v_call: TRBV12-3/TRBV12-4
cdr3_aa: CASSVVGNQETQYF
cdr3_nt: TGTGCCAGCAGTGTAGTGGGGAACCAAGAGACCCAGTACTTC

clone_size: .
j_call: TRBJ2-7
d_call: TRBD2
v_call: TRBV7-9
cdr3_aa: CASSLGGEGIYEQYF
cdr3_nt: TGTGCCAGCAGCTTAGGGGGGGAGGGGATCTACGAGCAGTACTTC

clone_size: .
j_call: TRBJ2-7
d_call: .
v_call: TRBV20-1
cdr3_aa: CSARVWRAATYEQYF
cdr3_nt: TGCAGTGCTAGAGTCTGGCGGGCTGCCACCTACGAGCAGTACTTC

clone_size: many
j_call: TRBJ2-5
d_call: TRBD2
v_call: TRBV20-1
cdr3_aa: CSARDLAGQETQYF
cdr3_nt: TGCAGTGCTAGGGATCTAGCGGGTCAAGAGACCCAGTACTTC

clone_size: many
j_call: TRBJ1-5
d_call: .
v_call: TRBV12-3/TRBV12-4
cdr3_aa: CASSFSQGGNQPQHF
cdr3_nt: TGTGCCAGCAGTTTTTCTCAGGGAGGCAATCAGCCCCAGCATTTT

clone_size: many
j_call: TRBJ1-1
d_call: .
v_call: TRBV19
cdr3_aa: CASWGREAFF
cdr3_nt: TGTGCCAGTTGGGGGAGGGAAGCTTTCTTT

clone_size: many
j_call: TRBJ2-7
d_call: .
v_call: TRBV7-9
cdr3_aa: CASSFVDGGNPYEQYF
cdr3_nt: TGTGCCAGCAGCTTCGTTGATGGAGGCAACCCCTACGAGCAGTACTTC

clone_size: few
j_call: TRBJ1-1
d_call: TRBD1
v_call: TRBV10-3
cdr3_aa: CAIRDRGRNTEAFF
cdr3_nt: TGTGCCATCAGAGACAGGGGGCGGAACACTGAAGCTTTCTTT

clone_size: few
j_call: TRBJ2-7
d_call: .
v_call: TRBV10-2
cdr3_aa: CASSESTRGSEQYF
cdr3_nt: TGCGCCAGCAGTGAGTCGACTCGGGGATCCGAGCAGTACTTC

clone_size: many
j_call: TRBJ2-7
d_call: TRBD1
v_call: TRBV7-9
cdr3_aa: CASSDPRGYEQYF
cdr3_nt: TGTGCCAGCAGCGACCCCAGGGGGTACGAGCAGTACTTC

clone_size: .
j_call: TRBJ1-2
d_call: .
v_call: TRBV5-4
cdr3_aa: CASSSDGEEAGYTF
cdr3_nt: TGTGCCAGCAGCTCTGACGGGGAGGAGGCTGGCTACACCTTC

clone_size: once
j_call: TRBJ2-7
d_call: .
v_call: TRBV10-1
cdr3_aa: CASSDGGEQYF
cdr3_nt: TGCGCCAGCAGTGACGGAGGCGAGCAGTACTTC

clone_size: .
j_call: TRBJ1-5
d_call: .
v_call: TRBV7-9
cdr3_aa: CASGSSNQPQHF
cdr3_nt: TGTGCCAGCGGTTCCTCCAATCAGCCCCAGCATTTT

clone_size: many
j_call: TRBJ2-7
d_call: TRBD1
v_call: TRBV7-2
cdr3_aa: CASSLRQGAEQYF
cdr3_nt: TGTGCCAGCAGCTTGCGTCAGGGGGCTGAGCAGTACTTC

clone_size: once
j_call: TRBJ1-1
d_call: .
v_call: TRBV6-4
cdr3_aa: CASSDSDKNTEAFF
cdr3_nt: TGTGCCAGCAGTGACTCTGACAAGAACACTGAAGCTTTCTTT

clone_size: once
j_call: TRBJ2-7
d_call: TRBD1
v_call: TRBV7-8
cdr3_aa: CASSSPGQQSSYEQYF
cdr3_nt: TGTGCCAGCAGCTCCCCGGGACAGCAGAGCTCCTACGAGCAGTACTTC

clone_size: .
j_call: TRBJ1-1
d_call: TRBD1
v_call: TRBV9
cdr3_aa: CASSVGASVTGGAEAFF
cdr3_nt: TGTGCCAGCAGCGTAGGAGCCTCGGTAACAGGGGGCGCTGAAGCTTTCTTT

clone_size: many
j_call: TRBJ1-5
d_call: .
v_call: TRBV12-3/TRBV12-4
cdr3_aa: CASSFGVYQPQHF
cdr3_nt: TGTGCCAGCAGTTTCGGGGTTTATCAGCCCCAGCATTTT

clone_size: .
j_call: TRBJ2-7
d_call: TRBD2
v_call: TRBV7-2
cdr3_aa: CASSSHLRAGAGYEQYF
cdr3_nt: TGTGCCAGCAGTTCCCACCTGCGAGCGGGAGCTGGCTACGAGCAGTACTTC

clone_size: few
j_call: TRBJ1-2
d_call: TRBD1
v_call: TRBV19
cdr3_aa: CASSRGTAEMWRNYGYTF
cdr3_nt: TGTGCCAGTAGTAGAGGGACAGCGGAAATGTGGAGAAACTATGGCTACACCTTC

clone_size: many
j_call: TRBJ2-2
d_call: .
v_call: TRBV5-8
cdr3_aa: CASSVIAANTGELFF
cdr3_nt: TGTGCCAGCAGCGTAATAGCTGCGAACACCGGGGAGCTGTTTTTT

clone_size: many
j_call: TRBJ1-5
d_call: .
v_call: TRBV7-9
cdr3_aa: CASSQGGGNQPQHF
cdr3_nt: TGTGCCAGCAGTCAAGGTGGGGGCAATCAGCCCCAGCATTTT

clone_size: many
j_call: TRBJ2-7
d_call: .
v_call: TRBV12-3/TRBV12-4
cdr3_aa: CASSATWAYEQYF
cdr3_nt: TGTGCCAGCAGCGCCACTTGGGCCTACGAGCAGTACTTC